This TCR beta chain was captured in a study of T cell responses to AZD1222 COVID-19 vaccine. Overall study results and limits: It should be noted that donors were predominantly white British and more often female, and clonal diversity was possibly underestimated.

CDR3 length: 14 amino acids. V was cut by 3 bases and J by 10 bases, with 16 bases left in between. CDR1 LNHDA and CDR2 SQIVND come from the germline V gene (reference sequence). Profiling relied on immunoSEQ multiplex PCR, and the TCRdb table lists in-frame clones only, not all of them. The sample has about 160,000 clones, about 91% seen once. Turning to this clone: Its antigen remains unknown.

The genes are TRBV19 and TRBJ1-5; TRBD1 might be the D (5 bases). The sequence derives from an adult in good health. Sequences were derived from peripheral blood, sampled on day 0 of MenACWY control vaccination. CDR3 nucleotide sequence: TGTGCCAGTAGTATTTCGGGGGGTGGTCACCCCCAGCATTTT. Translated, it gives CASSISGGGHPQHF.